A single sample gave rise to the 18 T cell receptor beta chains below, sequenced in a study of HIV-infected patients and healthy controls. Alpha and beta constant-region primers primed reverse transcription of 400 to 500 ng RNA. Each of the alpha and beta chains got its own library through chain-specific third strand synthesis with indices. MiXCR, applied by TCRdb to the 5' RACE reads, yields one record per CDR3 protein. The table records about 14,000 distinct CDR3 sequences, roughly an eighth of them present only once. Roughly three months, about 14 weeks, into antiretroviral therapy, follow-up blood was collected. No cell fractionation was done, so the repertoire covers all unsorted peripheral blood T cells. Here the sequenced sample was blood, taken during antiretroviral therapy. The receptors stem from an adult with HIV infection. The donor label of this sample is uncertain.

The table lists this clonotype with many counts. J is TRBJ2-1 and V is TRBV5-1, with 8 nucleotides matching TRBD1. In germline, CDR1 is SGHRS, CDR2 YFSETQ. This CDR3 is built from 18 residues. Trimming at V came to 2 bases and at J to 1 base, leaving 11 bases not matched to a gene. This CDR3 reads CASSLSAPGQVSYNEQFF. DNA of the CDR3: TGCGCCAGCAGCTTAAGCGCCCCGGGACAGGTTTCCTACAATGAGCAGTTCTTC.

This clonotype appeared many times. V is TRBV20-1 and J is TRBJ2-5, with D perhaps TRBD2 (6 bases). Germline lookup yields CDR1 DFQATT and CDR2 SNEGSKA (reference sequence). V gave up 4 bases and J gave up 4 bases, with 13 bases separating them. CDR3 length: 13 residues. The CDR3 DNA sequence: TGCAGTGCTACCCCCCTAGCGAGAGAGACCCAGTACTTC. This codes for CSATPLARETQYF.

The V gene is TRBV7-9, the J gene TRBJ2-3; TRBD2 matches at 7 bases. The CDR3 loop spans 16 amino acids. The V segment lost 1 base and the J segment 6 bases; nucleotides outside the gene matches: 10. Germline values: CDR1 SEHNR, CDR2 FQNEAQ (reference sequence). The CDR3 spells CASSLGGLGLSDTQYF. CDR3 coding DNA: TGTGCCAGCAGCTTAGGCGGACTAGGTCTCTCGGATACGCAGTATTTT. Full variable domain (rest looked up from reference TRBV7-9 and TRBJ2-3): DTGVSQNPRHKITKRGQNVTFRCDPISEHNRLYWYRQTLGQGPEFLTYFQNEAQLEKSRLLSDRFSAERPKGSFSTLEIQRTEQGDSAMYLCASSLGGLGLSDTQYFGPGTRLTVL.

This clonotype was recorded at least ten times. The rearrangement joins TRBV5-4 to TRBJ2-7; TRBD2 aligns across 10 bases. The trim removed 1 base at V and 0 bases at J, leaving 13 bases unmatched. The CDR3 has 19 amino acids. Germline V lookup: CDR1 SGHNT, CDR2 YYREEE (reference sequence). CDR3 nucleotide sequence: TGTGCCAGCAGCTTGTATGCGCTAGCGGGGGAGAAGAGCTCCTACGAGCAGTACTTC. It is translated as CASSLYALAGEKSSYEQYF.

This clonotype was counted at least ten times. This chain links TRBV7-2 with TRBJ1-1; no definite D call. The CDR3 consists of 14 residues. The ends were cut back, 1 base at V and 5 bases at J, with 11 bases in the middle. Germline V gives CDR1 SGHTA, CDR2 FQGNSA. CDR3 sequence: CASSLVDRGTEAFF. The CDR3, as DNA: TGTGCCAGCAGCTTAGTTGACCGAGGTACTGAAGCTTTCTTT.

This clonotype was picked up a small number of times. The chain combines TRBV7-2 with TRBJ2-1, with 10 bases aligning to TRBD2. J was trimmed by 7 bases and V by 1 base; bases with no gene match: 4. This CDR3 region has 15 residues. Germline V lookup: CDR1 SGHTA, CDR2 FQGNSA. The CDR3 DNA reads TGTGCCAGCAGCTTAGGTAGCGGGGGGTATAATGAGCAGTTCTTC. It specifies CASSLGSGGYNEQFF. The full variable domain, rest sourced from reference TRBV7-2 and TRBJ2-1, is GAGVSQSPSNKVTEKGKDVELRCDPISGHTALYWYRQSLGQGLEFLIYFQGNSAPDKSGLPSDRFSAERTGGSVSTLTIQRTQQEDSAVYLCASSLGSGGYNEQFFGPGTRLTVL.

This clonotype has only a few counts. The rearrangement joins TRBV3-1 to TRBJ1-4; no firm D call. Germline V gene data show CDR1 as LGHDT and CDR2 as YNNKEL (reference sequence). Trimming stripped 2 bases from V and 7 bases from J, with 5 bases between. CDR3 length equals 12 residues. The CDR3 spells CASSQSGEKLFF. For the CDR3, the DNA is TGTGCCAGCAGCCAATCAGGTGAAAAACTGTTTTTT.

V and J are TRBV29-1 and TRBJ2-7; 10 bases fit TRBD1. This CDR3 region has 13 residues. With V trimmed by 7 bases and J by 5 bases, 8 bases remained unmatched. Germline CDR1 SQVTM, CDR2 ANQGSEA. The CDR3 sequence is CSAVDRGFDEQYF. The DNA of the CDR3 is TGCAGCGCCGTGGACAGGGGGTTCGACGAGCAGTACTTC.

This clonotype was seen at least ten times. This sequence joins TRBV27 and TRBJ2-5; 9 bases align to TRBD2. Germline-derived CDR1 and CDR2 are MNHEY and SMNVEV (reference sequence). The CDR3 consists of 16 residues. The V segment lost 2 bases and the J segment 1 base; nucleotides outside the gene matches: 5. CDR3 DNA: TGTGCCAGCAGTTTAAGGGCGGGGGGGCTCCAAGAGACCCAGTACTTC. Protein sequence: CASSLRAGGLQETQYF.

On this clonotype itself: A read error may be the cause here, since a much bigger clone is one base away. The J gene is TRBJ2-3, the V gene TRBV6-2 or TRBV6-3; 7 bases are a match to TRBD1. The CDR3 has 12 amino acids. The ends lost 10 bases at V and 4 bases at J; junction bases unmatched: 5. Germline values: CDR1 MNHEY, CDR2 SVGEGT. The CDR3 DNA is TGTGCCACACAGGGGTTTCCAGATACGCAGTATTTT. Protein: CATQGFPDTQYF.

This clonotype was detected ten times or more. The rearrangement uses TRBV6-1 and TRBJ2-3, with 9 bases identical to TRBD2. The CDR3 is made up of 14 amino acids. Germline CDR1 is MNHNS and CDR2 is SASEGT. V shed 1 base and J 4 bases; nucleotides not matched to a gene: 0. The chain's CDR3 is CASSEGTSADTQYF. Here the CDR3 DNA reads TGTGCCAGCAGTGAAGGGACTAGCGCAGATACGCAGTATTTT.

The chain uses TRBV20-1 and TRBJ1-4; 8 nucleotides align to TRBD1. The CDR3 extends over 15 amino acids. J was trimmed by 0 bases and V by 5 bases; bases with no gene match: 5. CDR1 is DFQATT and CDR2 is SNEGSKA in the germline V gene (reference sequence). CDR3 protein: CSAVTGASTNEKLFF. CDR3 nucleotides: TGCAGTGCTGTGACAGGGGCCTCAACTAATGAAAAACTGTTTTTT.

V gene TRBV7-2 combines with J gene TRBJ2-7; 8 positions agree with TRBD2. The germline V gene encodes CDR1 SGHTA and CDR2 FQGNSA. The trim removed 1 base at V and 3 bases at J, leaving 5 bases unmatched. The CDR3 is 15 residues long. This CDR3 reads CASSLESAGGYEQYF. The CDR3 DNA is TGTGCCAGCAGCTTAGAATCGGCGGGGGGCTACGAGCAGTACTTC.

In its sample, this clonotype was seen many times. This chain connects TRBV27 to TRBJ2-3; 11 bases agree with TRBD1. The CDR3 runs to 17 residues. The J segment lost 1 base and the V segment lost 5 bases, leaving 8 bases of the junction unmatched. Per the germline V gene, CDR1 is MNHEY and CDR2 is SMNVEV (reference sequence). CDR3 sequence reads: CASSQGQGASGTDTQYF. CDR3 nucleotides: TGTGCCAGCAGTCAAGGACAGGGGGCGTCAGGCACAGATACGCAGTATTTT.

The chain employs TRBV29-1 and TRBJ1-1; unclear D gene. The CDR3 length is 13 residues. V lost 4 bases to trimming and J lost 5 bases, with 14 bases between them. In germline, CDR1 is SQVTM, CDR2 ANQGSEA. CDR3 bases: TGCAGCGTTGTTGCACAATCAAGAACTGAAGCTTTCTTT. Its translation is CSVVAQSRTEAFF.

Only a few counts were recorded for this clonotype. This rearrangement joins TRBV12-3 or TRBV12-4 to TRBJ2-7; 9 bases line up with TRBD2. The junction had 7 bases not matched to a gene; V was cut back by 0 bases and J by 4 bases. There are 16 residues in the CDR3. The CDR3 region is CASSLARLAVSYEQYF. The CDR3 bases are TGTGCCAGCAGTTTAGCCAGACTAGCGGTGTCATACGAGCAGTACTTC.

In this sample, this clonotype turned up many times. CDR3 DNA sequence: TGTGCCAGCAGCTTTTGGGGGGTAGAGGGAGGCTACACCTTC. Protein product: CASSFWGVEGGYTF. The J gene is TRBJ1-2, the V gene TRBV7-2; tentatively, D is TRBD1 (5 bases). V lost 3 bases and J lost 8, with 16 bases in between. In germline, CDR1 is SGHTA, CDR2 FQGNSA. The CDR3 is made up of 14 amino acids.

This clonotype has a count of ten or more. The chain joins TRBV12-3 or TRBV12-4 to TRBJ2-5; a weak D match, TRBD2 (6 bases). The germline V and J ends were trimmed by 3 bases and 4 bases, with 9 bases remaining between them. The CDR3 loop spans 13 amino acids. The CDR3 protein is CASSFSGGETQYF. The CDR3 DNA sequence: TGTGCCAGCAGTTTCTCCGGGGGAGAGACCCAGTACTTC.